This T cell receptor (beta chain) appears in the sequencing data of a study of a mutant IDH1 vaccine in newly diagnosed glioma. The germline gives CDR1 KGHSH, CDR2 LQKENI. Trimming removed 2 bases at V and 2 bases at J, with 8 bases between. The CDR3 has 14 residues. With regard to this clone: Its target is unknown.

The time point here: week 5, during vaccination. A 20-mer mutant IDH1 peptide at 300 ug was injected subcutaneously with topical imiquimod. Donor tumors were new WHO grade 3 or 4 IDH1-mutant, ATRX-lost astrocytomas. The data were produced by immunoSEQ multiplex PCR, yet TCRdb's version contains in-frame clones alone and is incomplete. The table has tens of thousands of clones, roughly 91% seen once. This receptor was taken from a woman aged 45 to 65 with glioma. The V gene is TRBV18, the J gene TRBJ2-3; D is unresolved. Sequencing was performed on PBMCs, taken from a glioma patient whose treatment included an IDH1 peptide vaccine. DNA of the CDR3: TGTGCCAGCTCACCAAGCACATACACAGATACGCAGTATTTT. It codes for CASSPSTYTDTQYF.